These T cell receptor beta chains were read from a single sample in a study of cytomegalovirus exposure and HLA in healthy donors. Clones were read by immunoSEQ multiplex PCR, and TCRdb kept only the in-frame ones, dropping some. The data show about 120,000 clones, 9% to 10% seen once. The sample comprised PBMCs. These receptors came from a man aged 25 to 40 in good health and CMV-seronegative. Both conserved end residues are part of each CDR3. A D gene is named only where the DNA matches it firmly. Only part of the rows carry a size: once, few, many, or a class if the clone is expanded.

TRBV27	TRBD2	NA	TRBJ2-3	CASSSRLAGGPDTQYF	TGTGCCAGCAGTTCCCGACTAGCGGGAGGGCCAGATACGCAGTATTTT
TRBV6-1	NA	few	TRBJ1-2	CAADGGGDGNGYTF	TGTGCCGCGGACGGTGGAGGGGACGGGAATGGCTACACCTTC
TRBV7-3	NA	NA	TRBJ2-2	CASSFLGVGNTGELFF	TGTGCCAGCAGCTTCCTAGGGGTGGGGAACACCGGGGAGCTGTTTTTT
TRBV9	NA	few	TRBJ1-5	CASSGTGIGQPQHF	TGTGCCAGCAGCGGTACAGGGATCGGTCAGCCCCAGCATTTT
TRBV19	NA	few	TRBJ1-6	CASSIHRDDSPLHF	TGTGCCAGTAGTATTCACAGGGATGATTCACCCCTCCACTTT
TRBV2	TRBD1	NA	TRBJ2-5	CASTTGAPGETQYF	TGTGCCAGCACTACAGGGGCCCCAGGAGAGACCCAGTACTTC
TRBV4-2	NA	NA	TRBJ2-1	CASSQQLRGQGFYNEQFF	TGTGCCAGCAGCCAGCAGCTAAGGGGCCAGGGTTTCTACAATGAGCAGTTCTTC
TRBV5-1	NA	few	TRBJ2-7	CASSLEDSSSYEQYF	TGCGCCAGCAGCTTAGAGGACAGTAGCTCCTACGAGCAGTACTTC
TRBV29-1	NA	few	TRBJ1-3	CSVVRGSGNTIYF	TGCAGCGTTGTTAGGGGTTCGGGAAACACCATATATTTT
TRBV19	TRBD1	few	TRBJ1-2	CASSTPTGGNYGYTF	TGTGCCAGTAGTACGCCGACAGGGGGTAACTATGGCTACACCTTC
TRBV18	NA	few	TRBJ2-1	CASSQSHGVREQFF	TGTGCCAGCTCACAATCTCACGGGGTACGGGAGCAGTTCTTC
TRBV12-5	TRBD1	NA	TRBJ1-2	CASGLPEQGAWGYTF	TGTGCTAGTGGTTTGCCGGAACAGGGGGCTTGGGGCTACACCTTC
TRBV5-5	TRBD1	NA	TRBJ1-3	CASSLVVGTDSGNTIYF	TGTGCCAGCAGCTTGGTGGTAGGGACAGACTCTGGAAACACCATATATTTT
TRBV28	NA	NA	TRBJ1-1	CASSFRGKDRTEAFF	TGTGCCAGCAGTTTCCGGGGGAAGGATCGCACTGAAGCTTTCTTT